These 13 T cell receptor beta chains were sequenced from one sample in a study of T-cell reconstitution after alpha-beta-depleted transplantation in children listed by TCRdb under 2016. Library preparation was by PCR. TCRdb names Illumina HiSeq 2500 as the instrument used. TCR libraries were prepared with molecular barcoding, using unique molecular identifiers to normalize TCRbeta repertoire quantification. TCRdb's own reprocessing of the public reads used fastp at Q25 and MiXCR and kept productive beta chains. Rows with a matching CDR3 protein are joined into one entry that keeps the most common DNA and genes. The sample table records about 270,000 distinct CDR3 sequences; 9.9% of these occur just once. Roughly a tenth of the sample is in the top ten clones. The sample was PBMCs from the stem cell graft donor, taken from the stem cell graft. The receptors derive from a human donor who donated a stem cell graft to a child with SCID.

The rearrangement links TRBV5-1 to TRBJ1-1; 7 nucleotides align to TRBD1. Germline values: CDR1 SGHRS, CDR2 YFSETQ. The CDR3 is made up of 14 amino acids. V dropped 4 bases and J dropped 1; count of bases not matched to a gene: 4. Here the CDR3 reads CASSVGDRNTEAFF. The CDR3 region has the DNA TGCGCCAGCAGCGTGGGGGACAGGAACACTGAAGCTTTCTTT.

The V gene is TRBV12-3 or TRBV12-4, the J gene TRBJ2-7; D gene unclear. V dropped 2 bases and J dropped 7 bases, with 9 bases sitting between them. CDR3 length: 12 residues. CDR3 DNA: TGTGCCAGCAGTTTAAGGTGGTCGGAGCAGTACTTC. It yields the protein CASSLRWSEQYF.

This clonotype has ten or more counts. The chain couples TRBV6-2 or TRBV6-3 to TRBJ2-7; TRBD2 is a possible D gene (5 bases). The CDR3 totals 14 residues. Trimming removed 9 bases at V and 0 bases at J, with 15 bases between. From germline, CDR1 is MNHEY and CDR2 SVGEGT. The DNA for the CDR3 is TGTGCCAGGCCCCGAGGGTTGATCTCCTACGAGCAGTACTTC. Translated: CARPRGLISYEQYF.

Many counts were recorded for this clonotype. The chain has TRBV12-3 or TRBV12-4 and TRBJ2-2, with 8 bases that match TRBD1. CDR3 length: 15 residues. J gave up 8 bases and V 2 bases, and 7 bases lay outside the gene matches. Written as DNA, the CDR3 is TGTGCCAGCAGTTTAACCGCAGGGGGCCCGGGGGAGCTGTTTTTT. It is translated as CASSLTAGGPGELFF.

This chain's CDR3 is CASSLGTASYEQYF. Here the CDR3 DNA reads TGCGCCAGCAGCTTGGGGACAGCTTCCTACGAGCAGTACTTC. The rearrangement links TRBV5-1 to TRBJ2-7; D may be TRBD1 (6 bases). V was clipped by 0 bases and J by 1 base, with 8 bases between them. There are 14 residues in the CDR3. Germline CDR1 is SGHRS and CDR2 is YFSETQ.

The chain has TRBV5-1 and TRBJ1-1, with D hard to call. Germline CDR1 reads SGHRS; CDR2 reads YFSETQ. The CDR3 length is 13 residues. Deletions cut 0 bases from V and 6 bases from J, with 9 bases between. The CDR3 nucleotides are TGCGCCAGCAGCTTGGGTGAAATCGCTGAAGCTTTCTTT. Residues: CASSLGEIAEAFF.

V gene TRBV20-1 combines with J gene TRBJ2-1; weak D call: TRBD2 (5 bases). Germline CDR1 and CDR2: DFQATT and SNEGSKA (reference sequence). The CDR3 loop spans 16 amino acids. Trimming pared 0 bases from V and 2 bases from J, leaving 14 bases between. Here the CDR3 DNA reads TGCAGTGCTAGAGACCGGGCGAGGGAGACCTACAATGAGCAGTTCTTC. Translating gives CSARDRARETYNEQFF.

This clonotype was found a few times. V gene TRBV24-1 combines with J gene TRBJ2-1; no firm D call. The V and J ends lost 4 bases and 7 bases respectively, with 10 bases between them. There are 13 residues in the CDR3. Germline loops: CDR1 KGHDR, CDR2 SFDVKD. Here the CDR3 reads CATSDPSKNEQFF. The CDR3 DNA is TGTGCCACCAGTGACCCTAGTAAGAATGAGCAGTTCTTC.

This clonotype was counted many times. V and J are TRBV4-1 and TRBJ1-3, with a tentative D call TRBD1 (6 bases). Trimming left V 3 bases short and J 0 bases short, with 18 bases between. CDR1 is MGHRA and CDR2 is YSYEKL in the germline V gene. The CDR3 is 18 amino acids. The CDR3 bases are TGCGCCAGCAGCCACGGGAAGGGGGGATCAATCTCTGGAAACACCATATATTTT. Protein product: CASSHGKGGSISGNTIYF.

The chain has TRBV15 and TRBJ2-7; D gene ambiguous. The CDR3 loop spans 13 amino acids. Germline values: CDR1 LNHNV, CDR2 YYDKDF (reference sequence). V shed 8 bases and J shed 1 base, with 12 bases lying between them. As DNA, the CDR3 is TGTGCCACCGCCTACATCGGGTCCTACGAGCAGTACTTC. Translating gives CATAYIGSYEQYF. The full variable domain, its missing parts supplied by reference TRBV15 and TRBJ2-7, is DAMVIQNPRYQVTQFGKPVTLSCSQTLNHNVMYWYQQKSSQAPKLLFHYYDKDFNNEADTPDNFQSRRPNTSFCFLDIRSPGLGDTAMYLCATAYIGSYEQYFGPGTRLTVT.

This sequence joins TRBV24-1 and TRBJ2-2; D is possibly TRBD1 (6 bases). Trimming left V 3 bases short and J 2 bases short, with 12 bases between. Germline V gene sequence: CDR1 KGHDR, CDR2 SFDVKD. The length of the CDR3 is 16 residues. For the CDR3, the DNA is TGTGCCACCAGTGATACCGGACAGAGCAACACCGGGGAGCTGTTTTTT. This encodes CATSDTGQSNTGELFF.

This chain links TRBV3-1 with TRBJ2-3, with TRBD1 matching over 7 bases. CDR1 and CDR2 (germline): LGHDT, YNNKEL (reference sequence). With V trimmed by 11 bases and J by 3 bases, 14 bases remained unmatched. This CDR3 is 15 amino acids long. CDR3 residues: CASCQVVTGTDTQYF. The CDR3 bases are TGTGCCTCCTGCCAGGTGGTGACAGGGACAGATACGCAGTATTTT.

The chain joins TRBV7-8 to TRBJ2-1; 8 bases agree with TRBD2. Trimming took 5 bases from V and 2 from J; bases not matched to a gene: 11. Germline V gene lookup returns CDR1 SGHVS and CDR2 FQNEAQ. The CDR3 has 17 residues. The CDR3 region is CASSPAGGVSAYNEQFF. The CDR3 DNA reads TGTGCCAGCAGCCCTGCGGGGGGAGTAAGCGCCTACAATGAGCAGTTCTTC. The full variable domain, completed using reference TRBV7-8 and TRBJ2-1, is GAGVSQSPRYKVAKRGQDVALRCDPISGHVSLFWYQQALGQGPEFLTYFQNEAQLDKSGLPSDRFFAERPEGSVSTLKIQRTQQEDSAVYLCASSPAGGVSAYNEQFFGPGTRLTVL.